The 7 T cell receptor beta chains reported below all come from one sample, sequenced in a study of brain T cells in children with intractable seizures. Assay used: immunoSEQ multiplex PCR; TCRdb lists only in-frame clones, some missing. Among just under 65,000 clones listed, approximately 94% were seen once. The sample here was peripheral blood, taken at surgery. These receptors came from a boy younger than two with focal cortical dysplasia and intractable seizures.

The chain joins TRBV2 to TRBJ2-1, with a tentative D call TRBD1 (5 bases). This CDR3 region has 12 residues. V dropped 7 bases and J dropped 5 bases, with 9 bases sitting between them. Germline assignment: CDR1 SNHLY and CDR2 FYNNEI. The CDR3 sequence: CASKETDNEQFF. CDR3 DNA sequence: TGTGCCAGCAAGGAGACAGACAATGAGCAGTTCTTC.

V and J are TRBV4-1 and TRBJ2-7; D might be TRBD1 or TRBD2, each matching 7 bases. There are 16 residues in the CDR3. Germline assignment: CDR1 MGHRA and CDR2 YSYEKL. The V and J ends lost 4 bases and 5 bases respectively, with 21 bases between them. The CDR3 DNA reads TGCGCCAGCAGCCCTCTTGACCAGGGGGGGCCGGACGAGCAGTACTTC. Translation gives CASSPLDQGGPDEQYF.

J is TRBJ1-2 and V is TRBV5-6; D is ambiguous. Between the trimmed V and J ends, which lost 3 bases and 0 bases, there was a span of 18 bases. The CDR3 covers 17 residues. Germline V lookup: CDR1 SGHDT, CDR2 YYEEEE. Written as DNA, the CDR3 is TGTGCCAGCAGCTCCTCCTTCCGGTCAGGAACTAACTATGGCTACACCTTC. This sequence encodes CASSSSFRSGTNYGYTF.

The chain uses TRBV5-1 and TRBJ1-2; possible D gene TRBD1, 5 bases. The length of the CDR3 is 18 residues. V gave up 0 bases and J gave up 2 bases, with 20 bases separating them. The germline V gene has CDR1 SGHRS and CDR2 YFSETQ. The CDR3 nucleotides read TGCGCCAGCAGCTTGGGACGTATCCGGGGCCACCCCAACTATGGCTACACCTTC. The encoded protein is CASSLGRIRGHPNYGYTF.

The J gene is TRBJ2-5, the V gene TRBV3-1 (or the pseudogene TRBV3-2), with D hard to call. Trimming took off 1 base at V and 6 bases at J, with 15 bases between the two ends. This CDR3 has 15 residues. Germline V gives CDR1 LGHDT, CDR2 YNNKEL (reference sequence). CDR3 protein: CASSQAGRRLQTQYF. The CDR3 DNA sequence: TGTGCCAGCAGCCAAGCGGGCCGAAGGCTACAGACCCAGTACTTC.

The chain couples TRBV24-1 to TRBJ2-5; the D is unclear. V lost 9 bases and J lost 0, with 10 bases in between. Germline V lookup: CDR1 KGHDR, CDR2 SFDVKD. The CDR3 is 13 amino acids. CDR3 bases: TGTGCCACCGCCAAGGACCACCAAGAGACCCAGTACTTC. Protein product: CATAKDHQETQYF.

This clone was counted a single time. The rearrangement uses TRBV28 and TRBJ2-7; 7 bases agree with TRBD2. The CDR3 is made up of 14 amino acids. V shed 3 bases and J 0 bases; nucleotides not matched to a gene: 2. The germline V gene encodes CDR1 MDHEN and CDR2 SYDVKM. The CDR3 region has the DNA TGTGCCAGCAGTTTGCTAGCGGACTCCTACGAGCAGTACTTC. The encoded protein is CASSLLADSYEQYF.